One and the same sample provided the 3 T cell receptor beta chains below, sequenced in a study of cytomegalovirus exposure and HLA in healthy donors. Primers for the PCR totalled 60 Vbeta and 13 Jbeta. Libraries were prepared by immunoSEQ multiplex PCR; TCRdb keeps only in-frame clonotypes and omits some of them. The data hold around 210,000 clones, with approximately 80% observed a single time. The sequencing input was PBMCs. The receptor set was obtained from a man aged 45-65 years in good health and CMV-seronegative.

V usage is TRBV6-5 and J usage is TRBJ2-3; D possibly corresponds to TRBD2 (6 bases). Trimming took off 4 bases at V and 5 bases at J, with 13 bases between the two ends. This CDR3 region has 14 residues. Germline loops: CDR1 MNHEY, CDR2 SVGAGI. The DNA for the CDR3 is TGTGCCAGCAGTTGGAGGGGTCCCATAGATACGCAGTATTTT. Protein: CASSWRGPIDTQYF.

This clone has only a few counts. The chain carries TRBV19 and TRBJ2-2; tentative D call: TRBD2 (7 bases). The V end was cut by 5 bases, the J end by 7 bases, with 14 bases between. Germline CDR1 reads LNHDA; CDR2 reads SQIVND (reference sequence). CDR3 length: 14 amino acids. CDR3 in amino acids: CASSPGGPGGELFF. CDR3 nucleotides: TGTGCCAGTAGTCCGGGGGGCCCTGGCGGGGAGCTGTTTTTT. The variable domain in full, with the rest retrieved from reference TRBV19 and TRBJ2-2, is DGGITQSPKYLFRKEGQNVTLSCEQNLNHDAMYWYRQDPGQGLRLIYYSQIVNDFQKGDIAEGYSVSREKKESFPLTVTSAQKNPTAFYLCASSPGGPGGELFFGEGSRLTVL.

This rearrangement joins TRBV5-1 to TRBJ2-3, with TRBD1 as a possible D gene (6 bases). The CDR3 is made up of 14 amino acids. Trimming shortened V by 2 bases and J by 4 bases, and 11 bases separated the two germline ends. Germline values: CDR1 SGHRS, CDR2 YFSETQ. CDR3 nucleotides: TGCGCCAGCAGCTTTGGACAGAGCGCAGATACGCAGTATTTT. This sequence encodes CASSFGQSADTQYF.